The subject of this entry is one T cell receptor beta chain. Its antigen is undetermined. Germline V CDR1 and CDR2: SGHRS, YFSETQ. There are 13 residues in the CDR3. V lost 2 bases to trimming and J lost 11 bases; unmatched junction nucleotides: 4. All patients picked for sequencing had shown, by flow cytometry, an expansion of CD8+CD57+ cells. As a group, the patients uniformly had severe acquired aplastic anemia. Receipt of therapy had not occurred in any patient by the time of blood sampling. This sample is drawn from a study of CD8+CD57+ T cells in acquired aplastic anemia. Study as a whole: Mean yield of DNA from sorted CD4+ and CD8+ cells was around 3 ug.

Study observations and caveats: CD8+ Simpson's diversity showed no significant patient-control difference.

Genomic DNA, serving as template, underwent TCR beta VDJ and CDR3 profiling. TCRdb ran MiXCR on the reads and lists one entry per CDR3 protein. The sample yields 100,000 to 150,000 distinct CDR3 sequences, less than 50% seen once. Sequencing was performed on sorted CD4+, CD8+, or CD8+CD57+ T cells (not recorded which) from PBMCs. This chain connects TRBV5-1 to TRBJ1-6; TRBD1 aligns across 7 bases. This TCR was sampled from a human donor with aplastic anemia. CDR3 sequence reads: CASSFDRETPLHF. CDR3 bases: TGCGCCAGCAGCTTCGACAGGGAGACACCCCTCCACTTT.